One and the same sample provided the 17 T cell receptor beta chains below, sequenced in a study of blood T cell repertoires in COVID-19. Some clones are missing from TCRdb's copy, which holds only in-frame ones; the method was immunoSEQ multiplex PCR. The sample includes more than 250,000 clones, 85% to 90% of them seen just once. The sample comprised PBMCs or T cells enriched from blood (not recorded which). Receptors were obtained from a woman aged 18-35 years who had recovered from COVID-19.

This chain joins TRBV4-1 and TRBJ1-2, with D unresolved. The V and J ends lost 1 base and 1 base respectively, with 10 bases between them. In germline, CDR1 is MGHRA, CDR2 YSYEKL. This CDR3 is built from 15 residues. In DNA form, the CDR3 reads TGCGCCAGCAGCCAAGTACAGACATTTAACTATGGCTACACCTTC. It yields the protein CASSQVQTFNYGYTF.

V gene TRBV19 combines with J gene TRBJ1-4; weak D call: TRBD1 (6 bases). Trimming removed 6 bases from V and 8 bases from J, with 19 bases in between. The CDR3 has 15 residues. CDR1 LNHDA and CDR2 SQIVND come from the germline V gene (reference sequence). The CDR3 is CASRDGQSLPEKLFF. Here the CDR3 DNA reads TGTGCCAGTAGAGATGGACAGTCCCTACCAGAAAAACTGTTTTTT.

V usage is TRBV7-9 and J usage is TRBJ2-5; perhaps TRBD1 as D (6 bases). V lost 5 bases, J lost 1 base, and 17 bases lay in between. CDR1 SEHNR and CDR2 FQNEAQ come from the germline V gene (reference sequence). The CDR3 consists of 16 residues. The CDR3 DNA reads TGTGCCAGCAGCCCCTCATGGCAGGGGCGCCAAGAGACCCAGTACTTC. Encoded protein: CASSPSWQGRQETQYF.

The CDR3 sequence: CASSLVAAISNQPQHF. CDR3 coding DNA: TGTGCCAGCAGCTTAGTAGCCGCCATTAGCAATCAGCCCCAGCATTTT. The V call is TRBV7-7, the J call TRBJ1-5; no firm D call. The CDR3 totals 16 residues. Per germline, CDR1 SSHAT and CDR2 FNYEAQ (reference sequence). Trimming removed 1 base from V and 0 bases from J, with 10 bases in between.

This clone has just a few counts. This chain links TRBV4-1 with TRBJ2-6; tentative D call: TRBD1 (6 bases). The germline V and J ends were trimmed by 0 bases and 3 bases, with 6 bases remaining between them. CDR1 and CDR2 (germline): MGHRA, YSYEKL. This CDR3 spans 15 amino acids. In nucleotides, the CDR3 is TGCGCCAGCAGCCAAGACAGGGGTGGGGCCAACGTCCTGACTTTC. Translation gives CASSQDRGGANVLTF.

The rearrangement joins TRBV7-8 to TRBJ2-3; tentative D call: TRBD2 (6 bases). The CDR3 is made up of 15 amino acids. Germline V gene lookup returns CDR1 SGHVS and CDR2 FQNEAQ. V was clipped by 5 bases and J by 4 bases, with 16 bases between them. Here the CDR3 reads CASSVIGGWSDTQYF. DNA for the CDR3: TGTGCCAGCAGCGTTATCGGGGGATGGTCAGATACGCAGTATTTT.

The chain combines TRBV19 with TRBJ2-2; 10 bases agree with TRBD1. The V gene's germline CDR1 is LNHDA and CDR2 SQIVND (reference sequence). The CDR3 runs to 16 residues. V lost 6 bases and J lost 1; bases outside the gene matches: 5. The DNA for the CDR3 is TGTGCCAGTAGGGACCGGGACAGGGGGAACACCGGGGAGCTGTTTTTT. Protein sequence: CASRDRDRGNTGELFF.

This clone came up once. V and J are TRBV28 and TRBJ1-1; TRBD1 is a possible D gene (5 bases). The V and J ends lost 5 bases and 1 base respectively, with 11 bases between them. Germline V gene data show CDR1 as MDHEN and CDR2 as SYDVKM. The CDR3 loop spans 14 amino acids. The CDR3 sequence: CASSPPGENTEAFF. CDR3 nucleotides: TGTGCCAGCAGTCCCCCGGGGGAGAACACTGAAGCTTTCTTT. Together with reference TRBV28 and TRBJ1-1, the CDR3 gives the full variable domain: DVKVTQSSRYLVKRTGEKVFLECVQDMDHENMFWYRQDPGLGLRLIYFSYDVKMKEKGDIPEGYSVSREKKERFSLILESASTNQTSMYLCASSPPGENTEAFFGQGTRLTVV.

In its sample, this clone was seen once. The chain employs TRBV3-1 (or the pseudogene TRBV3-2) and TRBJ2-3, with 11 bases fitting TRBD2. J was trimmed by 6 bases and V by 0 bases; bases with no gene match: 11. Germline values: CDR1 LGHDT, CDR2 YNNKEL (reference sequence). The CDR3 covers 18 residues. Here the CDR3 DNA reads TGTGCCAGCAGCCAAGATAGACTAGCGGGAACCGGGAGTGATACGCAGTATTTT. Translation: CASSQDRLAGTGSDTQYF.

The chain has TRBV28 and TRBJ1-3; D gene uncertain. The CDR3 length is 12 residues. Germline V gene sequence: CDR1 MDHEN, CDR2 SYDVKM. V dropped 4 bases and J dropped 8 bases, with 9 bases sitting between them. The CDR3 loop reads CASSSQRDTIYF. In DNA, the CDR3 is TGTGCCAGCAGTTCTCAGAGGGACACCATATATTTT.

This chain connects TRBV12-5 to TRBJ2-1; 9 nucleotides line up with TRBD2. Germline trimming cut 0 bases from V and 6 bases from J; bases unmatched to any gene: 12. This CDR3 is 18 amino acids long. Germline values: CDR1 LGHNT, CDR2 FRNRAP. The CDR3 DNA reads TGTGCTAGTGGTTTGGTACTCGGTAGCGGGGGTCCGCGCAATGAGCAGTTCTTC. Amino acid sequence: CASGLVLGSGGPRNEQFF.

A few counts support this clone. The V and J genes are TRBV30 and TRBJ1-5; D remains ambiguous. CDR3 length: 16 amino acids. V lost 0 bases to trimming and J lost 0 bases, with 12 bases between them. Germline assignment: CDR1 GTSNPN and CDR2 SVGIG (reference sequence). CDR3 loop: CAWSVGGPYSNQPQHF. CDR3 DNA: TGTGCCTGGAGTGTCGGCGGGCCTTATAGCAATCAGCCCCAGCATTTT.

V is TRBV10-1 and J is TRBJ1-1; D call uncertain. Germline V gives CDR1 WNHNN, CDR2 SYGVQD (reference sequence). The germline V and J ends were trimmed by 2 bases and 0 bases, with 7 bases remaining between them. The CDR3 has 14 residues. CDR3 residues: CASSEEGLNTEAFF. Written as DNA, the CDR3 is TGCGCCAGCAGTGAGGAGGGCTTGAACACTGAAGCTTTCTTT.

This clone was picked up one time. The V gene is TRBV6-5, the J gene TRBJ1-2; D remains ambiguous. Germline V gene lookup returns CDR1 MNHEY and CDR2 SVGAGI. V was trimmed by 6 bases and J by 4 bases, leaving 6 bases between them. The CDR3 runs to 11 residues. CDR3 amino acids: CASSGPYGYTF. The DNA of the CDR3 is TGTGCCAGCAGCGGTCCCTATGGCTACACCTTC.

The J gene is TRBJ1-2, the V gene TRBV5-6; TRBD1 is a possible D gene (5 bases). The CDR3 is 15 residues long. V lost 4 bases, J lost 4 bases, and 17 bases lay in between. Germline V gene data show CDR1 as SGHDT and CDR2 as YYEEEE. CDR3 DNA: TGTGCCAGCAGCCCTCAGAGGAGGGGAGCCTATGGCTACACCTTC. It translates to CASSPQRRGAYGYTF.

This clone showed up just a few times. This chain joins TRBV4-1 and TRBJ2-1, with a tentative D call TRBD2 (6 bases). The CDR3 is made up of 15 amino acids. The V end was cut by 0 bases, the J end by 6 bases, with 12 bases between. Germline-derived CDR1 and CDR2 are MGHRA and YSYEKL. CDR3 DNA: TGCGCCAGCAGCCAAGAGGCGGGGAGATTCAATGAGCAGTTCTTC. This sequence encodes CASSQEAGRFNEQFF.

This chain links TRBV27 with TRBJ2-7; D is possibly TRBD1 (5 bases). From germline, CDR1 is MNHEY and CDR2 SMNVEV (reference sequence). This CDR3 contains 15 residues. The ends were cut back, 5 bases at V and 6 bases at J, with 20 bases in the middle. The CDR3 DNA follows: TGTGCCAGCAGTACCCAAAGACATAGGGGCGCCGAGCAGTACTTC. Its protein is CASSTQRHRGAEQYF.